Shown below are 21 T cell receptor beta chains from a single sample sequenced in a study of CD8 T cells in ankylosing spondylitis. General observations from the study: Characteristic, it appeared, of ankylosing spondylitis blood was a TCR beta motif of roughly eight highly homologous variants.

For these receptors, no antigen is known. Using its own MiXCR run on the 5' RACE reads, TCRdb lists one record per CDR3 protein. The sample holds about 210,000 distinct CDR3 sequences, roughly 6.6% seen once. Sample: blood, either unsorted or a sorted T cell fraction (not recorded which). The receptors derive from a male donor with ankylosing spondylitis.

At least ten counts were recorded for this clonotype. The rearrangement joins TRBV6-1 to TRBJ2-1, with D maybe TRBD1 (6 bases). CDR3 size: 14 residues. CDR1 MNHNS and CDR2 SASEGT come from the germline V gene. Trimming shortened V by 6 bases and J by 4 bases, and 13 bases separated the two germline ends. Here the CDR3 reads CASRNDRIYNEQFF. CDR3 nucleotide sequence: TGTGCCAGCAGGAATGACAGGATTTACAATGAGCAGTTCTTC.

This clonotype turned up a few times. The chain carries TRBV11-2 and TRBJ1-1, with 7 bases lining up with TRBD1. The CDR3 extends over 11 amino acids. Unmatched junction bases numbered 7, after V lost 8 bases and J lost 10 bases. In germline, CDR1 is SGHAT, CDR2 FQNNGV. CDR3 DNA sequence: TGTGCCAGCGTGAACAGGGGCAGAGCTTTCTTT. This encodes CASVNRGRAFF.

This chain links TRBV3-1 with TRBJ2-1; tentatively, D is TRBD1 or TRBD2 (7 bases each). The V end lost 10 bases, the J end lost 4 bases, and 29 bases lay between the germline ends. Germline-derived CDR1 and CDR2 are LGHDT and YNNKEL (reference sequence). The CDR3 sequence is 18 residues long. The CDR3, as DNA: TGTGCCACCTGCCAAGATTTAAGGGGACAGCGGGGTTACAATGAGCAGTTCTTC. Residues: CATCQDLRGQRGYNEQFF.

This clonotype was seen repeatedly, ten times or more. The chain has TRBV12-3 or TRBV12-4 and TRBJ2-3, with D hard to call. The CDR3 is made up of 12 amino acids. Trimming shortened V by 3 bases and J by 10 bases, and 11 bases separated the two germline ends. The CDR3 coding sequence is TGTGCCAGCAGTTTGGACCCGAAGGCGCAGTATTTT. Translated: CASSLDPKAQYF.

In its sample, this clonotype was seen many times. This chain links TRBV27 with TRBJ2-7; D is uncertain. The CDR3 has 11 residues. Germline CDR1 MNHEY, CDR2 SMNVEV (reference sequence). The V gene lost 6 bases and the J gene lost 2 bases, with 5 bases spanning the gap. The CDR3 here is CASRYAYEQYF. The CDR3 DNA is TGTGCCAGCAGATACGCCTACGAGCAGTACTTC.

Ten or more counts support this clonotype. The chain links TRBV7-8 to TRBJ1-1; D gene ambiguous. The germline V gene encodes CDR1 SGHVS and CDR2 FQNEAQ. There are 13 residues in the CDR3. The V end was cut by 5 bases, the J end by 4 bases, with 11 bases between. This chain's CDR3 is CASSHGYLTEAFF. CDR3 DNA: TGTGCCAGCAGCCACGGGTATCTCACTGAAGCTTTCTTT.

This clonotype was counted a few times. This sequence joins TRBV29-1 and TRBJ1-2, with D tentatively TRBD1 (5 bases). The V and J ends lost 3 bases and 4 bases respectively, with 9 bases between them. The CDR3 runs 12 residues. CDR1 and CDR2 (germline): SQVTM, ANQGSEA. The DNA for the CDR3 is TGCAGCGTTGACAGGGAAGGCTATGGCTACACCTTC. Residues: CSVDREGYGYTF.

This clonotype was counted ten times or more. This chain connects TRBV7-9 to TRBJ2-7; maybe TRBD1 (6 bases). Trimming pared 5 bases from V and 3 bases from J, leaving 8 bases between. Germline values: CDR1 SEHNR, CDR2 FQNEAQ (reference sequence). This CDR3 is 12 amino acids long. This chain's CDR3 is CASSGTLYEQYF. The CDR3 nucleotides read TGTGCCAGCAGCGGGACACTCTACGAGCAGTACTTC.

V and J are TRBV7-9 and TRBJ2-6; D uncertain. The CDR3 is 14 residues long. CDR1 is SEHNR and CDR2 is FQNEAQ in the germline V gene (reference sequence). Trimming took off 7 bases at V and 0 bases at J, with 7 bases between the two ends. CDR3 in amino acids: CASTWVSGANVLTF. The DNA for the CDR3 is TGTGCCAGCACCTGGGTCTCTGGGGCCAACGTCCTGACTTTC. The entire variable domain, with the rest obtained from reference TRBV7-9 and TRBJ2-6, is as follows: DTGVSQNPRHKITKRGQNVTFRCDPISEHNRLYWYRQTLGQGPEFLTYFQNEAQLEKSRLLSDRFSAERPKGSFSTLEIQRTEQGDSAMYLCASTWVSGANVLTFGAGSRLTVL.

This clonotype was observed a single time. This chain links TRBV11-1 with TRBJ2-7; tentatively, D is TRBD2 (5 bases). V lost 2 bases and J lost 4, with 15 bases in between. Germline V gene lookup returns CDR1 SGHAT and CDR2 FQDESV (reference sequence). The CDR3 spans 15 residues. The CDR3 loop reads CASSLTLAGSYEQYF. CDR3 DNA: TGTGCCAGCAGCTTAACCCTAGCCGGATCTTACGAGCAGTACTTC.

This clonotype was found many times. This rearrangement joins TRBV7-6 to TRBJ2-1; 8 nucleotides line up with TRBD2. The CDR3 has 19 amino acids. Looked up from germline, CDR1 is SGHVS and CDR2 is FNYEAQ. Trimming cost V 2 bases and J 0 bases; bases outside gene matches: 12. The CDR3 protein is CASSLRELSGAYSYNEQFF. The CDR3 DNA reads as TGTGCCAGCAGCTTAAGGGAACTTAGCGGGGCCTACTCCTACAATGAGCAGTTCTTC.

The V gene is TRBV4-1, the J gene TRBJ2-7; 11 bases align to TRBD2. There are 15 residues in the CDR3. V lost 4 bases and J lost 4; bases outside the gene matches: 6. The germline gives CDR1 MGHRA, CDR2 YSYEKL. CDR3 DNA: TGCGCCAGCAGCCCAAGTTCTAGCGGGAGGTACGAGCAGTACTTC. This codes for CASSPSSSGRYEQYF.

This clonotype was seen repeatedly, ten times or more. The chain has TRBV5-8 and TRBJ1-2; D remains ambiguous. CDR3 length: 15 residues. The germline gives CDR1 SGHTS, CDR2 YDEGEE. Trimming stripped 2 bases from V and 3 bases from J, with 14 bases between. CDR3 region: CASSFMLGSYYGYTF. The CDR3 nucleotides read TGTGCCAGCAGCTTCATGCTAGGGTCCTACTATGGCTACACCTTC.

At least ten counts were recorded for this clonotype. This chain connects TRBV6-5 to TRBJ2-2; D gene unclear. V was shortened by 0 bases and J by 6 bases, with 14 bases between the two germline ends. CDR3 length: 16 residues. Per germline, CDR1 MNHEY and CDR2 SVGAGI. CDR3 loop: CASSYSNQVVPGELFF. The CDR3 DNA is TGTGCCAGCAGTTACTCGAATCAGGTGGTCCCCGGGGAGCTGTTTTTT.

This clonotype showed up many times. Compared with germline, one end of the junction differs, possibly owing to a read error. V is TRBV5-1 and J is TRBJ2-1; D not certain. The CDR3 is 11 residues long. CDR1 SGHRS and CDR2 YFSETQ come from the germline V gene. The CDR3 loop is CASTLGNEQFF. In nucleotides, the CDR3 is TGCGCCAGCACCTTGGGGAATGAGCAGTTCTTC. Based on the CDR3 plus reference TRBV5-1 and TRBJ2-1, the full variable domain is KAGVTQTPRYLIKTRGQQVTLSCSPISGHRSVSWYQQTPGQGLQFLFEYFSETQRNKGNFPGRFSGRQFSNSRSEMNVSTLELGDSALYLCASTLGNEQFFGPGTRLTVL.

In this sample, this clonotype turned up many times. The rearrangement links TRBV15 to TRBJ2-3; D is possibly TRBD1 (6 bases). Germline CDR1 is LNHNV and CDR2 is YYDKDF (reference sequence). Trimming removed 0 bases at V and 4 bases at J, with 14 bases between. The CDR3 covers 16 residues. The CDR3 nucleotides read TGTGCCACCAGCAGAGAAGGGGGAGTGGGCCCAGATACGCAGTATTTT. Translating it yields CATSREGGVGPDTQYF.

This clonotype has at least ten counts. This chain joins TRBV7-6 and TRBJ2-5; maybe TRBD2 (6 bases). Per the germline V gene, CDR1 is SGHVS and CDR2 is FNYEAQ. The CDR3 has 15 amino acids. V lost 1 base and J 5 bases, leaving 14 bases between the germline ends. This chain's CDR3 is CASSLVGSEGETQYF. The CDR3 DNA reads TGTGCCAGCAGCTTAGTTGGGTCGGAGGGGGAGACCCAGTACTTC.

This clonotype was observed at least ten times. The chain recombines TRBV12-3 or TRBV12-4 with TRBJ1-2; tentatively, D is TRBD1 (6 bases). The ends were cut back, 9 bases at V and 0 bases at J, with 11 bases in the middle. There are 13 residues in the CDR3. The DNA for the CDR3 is TGTGCCAGTGACGGGGGCGCTAACTATGGCTACACCTTC. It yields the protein CASDGGANYGYTF.

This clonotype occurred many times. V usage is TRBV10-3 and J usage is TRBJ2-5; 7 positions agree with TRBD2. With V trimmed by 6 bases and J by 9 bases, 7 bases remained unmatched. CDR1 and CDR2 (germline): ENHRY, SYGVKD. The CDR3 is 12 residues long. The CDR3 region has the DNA TGTGCCATCAGCCCCGGGGGGACCGCCCAGTACTTC. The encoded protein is CAISPGGTAQYF.

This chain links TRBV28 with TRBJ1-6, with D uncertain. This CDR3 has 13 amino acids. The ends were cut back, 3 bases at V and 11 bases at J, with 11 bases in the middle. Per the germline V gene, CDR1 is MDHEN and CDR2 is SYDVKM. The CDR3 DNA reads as TGTGCCAGCAGTTTGAGTTTAGAAGCACCCCTCCACTTT. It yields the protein CASSLSLEAPLHF.

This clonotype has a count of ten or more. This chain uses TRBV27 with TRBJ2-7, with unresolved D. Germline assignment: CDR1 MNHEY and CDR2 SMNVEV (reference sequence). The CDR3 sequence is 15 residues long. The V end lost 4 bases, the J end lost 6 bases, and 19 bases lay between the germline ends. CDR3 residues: CASSSGIRAASEQYF. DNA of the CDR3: TGTGCCAGCAGTTCCGGCATCCGGGCCGCCAGCGAGCAGTACTTC.